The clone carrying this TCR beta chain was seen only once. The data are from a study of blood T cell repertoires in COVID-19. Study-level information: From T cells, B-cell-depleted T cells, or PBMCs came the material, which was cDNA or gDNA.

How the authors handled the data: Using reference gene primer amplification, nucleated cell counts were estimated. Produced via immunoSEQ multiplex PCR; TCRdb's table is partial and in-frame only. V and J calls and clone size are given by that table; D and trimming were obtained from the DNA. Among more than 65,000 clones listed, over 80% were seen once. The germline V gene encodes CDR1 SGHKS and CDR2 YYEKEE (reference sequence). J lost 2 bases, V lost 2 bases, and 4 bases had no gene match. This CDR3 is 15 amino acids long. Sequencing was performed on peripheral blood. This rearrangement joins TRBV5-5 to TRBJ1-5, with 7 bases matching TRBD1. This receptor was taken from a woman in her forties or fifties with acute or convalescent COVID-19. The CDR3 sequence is CASSLWDSRNQPQHF. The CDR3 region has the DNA TGTGCCAGCAGCTTATGGGACAGCCGCAATCAGCCCCAGCATTTT.